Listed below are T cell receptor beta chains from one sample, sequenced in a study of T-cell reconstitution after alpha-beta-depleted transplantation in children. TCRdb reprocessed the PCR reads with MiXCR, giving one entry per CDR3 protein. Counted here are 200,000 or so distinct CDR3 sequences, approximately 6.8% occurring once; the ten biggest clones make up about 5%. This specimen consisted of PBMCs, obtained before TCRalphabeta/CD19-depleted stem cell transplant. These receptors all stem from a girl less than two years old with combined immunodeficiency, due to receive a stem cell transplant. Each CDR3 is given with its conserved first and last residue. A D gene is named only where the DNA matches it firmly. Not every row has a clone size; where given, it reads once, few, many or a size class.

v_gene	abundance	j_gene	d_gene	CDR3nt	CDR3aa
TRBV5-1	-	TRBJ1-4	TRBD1	TGCGCCAGCAGCCCAGGACAGGGGGCGCTTCTGTTTTTT	CASSPGQGALLFF
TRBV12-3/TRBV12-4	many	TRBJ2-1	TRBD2	TGTGCCAGCAGACTAGCGGGAGTAGTTGAGCAGTTCTTC	CASRLAGVVEQFF
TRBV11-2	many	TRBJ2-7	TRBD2	TGTGCCAGCAGCTTCTCCGGGACTAGCTACGAGCAGTACTTC	CASSFSGTSYEQYF
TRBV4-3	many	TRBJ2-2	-	TGCGCCAGCAGCCAAGAATTGAGGTACACCGGGGAGCTGTTTTTT	CASSQELRYTGELFF
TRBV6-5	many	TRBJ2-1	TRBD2	TGTGCCAGCAGTTACTCGATAGCGGGGGCCTACAATGAGCAGTTCTTC	CASSYSIAGAYNEQFF
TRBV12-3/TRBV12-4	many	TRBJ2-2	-	TGTGCCAGCAGTCCATACTACACCGGGGAGCTGTTTTTT	CASSPYYTGELFF
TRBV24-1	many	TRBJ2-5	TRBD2	TGTGCCACCAGTGATGCGGGAGGGGGCAAGGCAGAGACCCAGTACTTC	CATSDAGGGKAETQYF
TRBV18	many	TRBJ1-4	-	TGTGCCAGCTCACCAGTCTCGGCTAATGAAAAACTGTTTTTT	CASSPVSANEKLFF
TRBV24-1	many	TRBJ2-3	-	TGTGCCACCAGTGATTTCAGGGCCGATACGCAGTATTTT	CATSDFRADTQYF
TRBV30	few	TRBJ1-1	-	TGTGCCTGGAGTCTTGGATCGAACACTGAAGCTTTCTTT	CAWSLGSNTEAFF
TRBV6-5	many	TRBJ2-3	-	TGTGCCAGCAGTTACGATCTCAACACAGATACGCAGTATTTT	CASSYDLNTDTQYF
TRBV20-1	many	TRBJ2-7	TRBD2	TGCAGTGCCGCCCGACTAGCGGTCTTCTACGAGCAGTACTTC	CSAARLAVFYEQYF
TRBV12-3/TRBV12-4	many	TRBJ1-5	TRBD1	TGTGCCAGCAGTTTATTGGCAGGGGGCGCGGGTCAGCCCCAGCATTTT	CASSLLAGGAGQPQHF
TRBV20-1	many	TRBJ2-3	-	TGCAGTGCTAGCTCCAGGGTGGGAGATACGCAGTATTTT	CSASSRVGDTQYF
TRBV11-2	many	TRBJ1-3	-	TGTGCCAGCAGCTTAGCCGGAGGCACCATATATTTT	CASSLAGGTIYF